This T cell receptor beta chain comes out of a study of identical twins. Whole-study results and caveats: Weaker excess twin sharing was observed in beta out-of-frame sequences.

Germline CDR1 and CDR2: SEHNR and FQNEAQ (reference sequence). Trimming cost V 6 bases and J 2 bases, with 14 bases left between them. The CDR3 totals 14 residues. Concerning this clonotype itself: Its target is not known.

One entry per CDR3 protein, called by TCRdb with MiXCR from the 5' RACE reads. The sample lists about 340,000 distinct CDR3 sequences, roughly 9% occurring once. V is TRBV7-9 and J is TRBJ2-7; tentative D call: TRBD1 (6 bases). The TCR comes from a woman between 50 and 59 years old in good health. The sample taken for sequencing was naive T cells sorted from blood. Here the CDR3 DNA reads TGTGCCAGCAGTAGCAGGGGAATCGCCTACGAGCAGTACTTC. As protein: CASSSRGIAYEQYF.